This entry lists 19 T cell receptor beta chains sequenced from one sample in a study of T cells in Graves' hyperthyroidism and ophthalmopathy. Amplified TCR beta CDR3 regions derived from RNA transcripts. Carried out on the TCR CDR3, a first-round RT-PCR used the HTBI primer set. Each CDR3 protein gets one entry after TCRdb re-called the multiplex PCR reads with MiXCR. The top ten clones hold about 3.5% of a sample with some 550,000 distinct CDR3 sequences, approximately 15% of them seen once. The sample taken for sequencing was blood. Source of these receptors: a woman aged 40 to 50 with Graves' ophthalmopathy.

This chain connects TRBV19 to TRBJ2-1, with TRBD1 identical over 9 bases. There are 16 residues in the CDR3. The germline V gene has CDR1 LNHDA and CDR2 SQIVND (reference sequence). J gave up 10 bases and V 3 bases, and 13 bases lay outside the gene matches. In DNA, the CDR3 is TGTGCCAGTAGTATCCGGGTCCCGGGACAGGGAGAGGAGCAGTTCTTC. Amino acid sequence: CASSIRVPGQGEEQFF. The full variable domain, in which reference TRBV19 and TRBJ2-1 provide the parts outside the CDR3, is DGGITQSPKYLFRKEGQNVTLSCEQNLNHDAMYWYRQDPGQGLRLIYYSQIVNDFQKGDIAEGYSVSREKKESFPLTVTSAQKNPTAFYLCASSIRVPGQGEEQFFGPGTRLTVL.

Only a few counts were recorded for this clonotype. The CDR3 DNA follows: TGCGCCAGCAGCTTGGTGAAAACCGACACTGAAGCTTTCTTT. This codes for CASSLVKTDTEAFF. The rearrangement joins TRBV5-1 to TRBJ1-1; the D is unclear. V dropped 0 bases and J dropped 3 bases, with 9 bases sitting between them. The CDR3 contains 14 residues. The V gene's germline CDR1 is SGHRS and CDR2 YFSETQ.

This clonotype was observed a handful of times. The rearrangement uses TRBV6-1 and TRBJ2-2; D perhaps matches TRBD1 (5 bases). Trimming left V 5 bases short and J 1 base short, with 14 bases between. The CDR3 has 16 residues. Per the germline V gene, CDR1 is MNHNS and CDR2 is SASEGT. CDR3 region: CASSLWTSLNTGELFF. In nucleotides, the CDR3 is TGTGCCAGCAGTTTGTGGACAAGCCTGAACACCGGGGAGCTGTTTTTT.

This clonotype appeared many times. V and J are TRBV20-1 and TRBJ2-7; D remains unclear. The germline CDR1 and CDR2 sequences are DFQATT and SNEGSKA (reference sequence). This CDR3 has 10 residues. Trimming took off 6 bases at V and 7 bases at J, with 10 bases between the two ends. As DNA, the CDR3 is TGCAGTGCCACCGGACCTGAGCAGTACTTC. Translation: CSATGPEQYF.

The CDR3 spells CASSPERLAASTDTQYF. In nucleotides, the CDR3 is TGCGCCAGCAGCCCAGAGCGACTAGCGGCTAGCACAGATACGCAGTATTTT. The V call is TRBV4-1, the J call TRBJ2-3; 9 positions match TRBD2. This CDR3 has 17 amino acids. Germline V gene lookup returns CDR1 MGHRA and CDR2 YSYEKL. Trimming removed 4 bases from V and 0 bases from J; junction bases left unmatched: 8.

This clonotype showed up just a few times. The genes are TRBV12-3 or TRBV12-4 and TRBJ1-5; 12 bases agree with TRBD1. The CDR3 has 16 residues. Losses at the gene ends were 6 bases for V and 6 bases for J; bases not matched to a gene: 9. The CDR3 DNA follows: TGTGCCAGCAGCCCAACCGGGACAGGGGGCTCTCAGCCCCAGCATTTT. This translates into CASSPTGTGGSQPQHF.

This clonotype was recorded many times. V is TRBV28 and J is TRBJ1-5; unclear D gene. Germline V gene data show CDR1 as MDHEN and CDR2 as SYDVKM. V lost 7 bases to trimming and J lost 4 bases, with 11 bases between them. The CDR3 length is 13 residues. In DNA, the CDR3 is TGTGCCAGCACCGTAACTAGGAATCAGCCCCAGCATTTT. This translates into CASTVTRNQPQHF.

The chain joins TRBV6-2 or TRBV6-3 to TRBJ2-7; D ambiguous. The CDR3 spans 15 residues. V lost 4 bases and J lost 3, with 16 bases in between. The germline V gene encodes CDR1 MNHEY and CDR2 SVGEGT. CDR3 nucleotides: TGTGCCAGCAGTTCTACTTGGGCTAGAGTCTACGAGCAGTACTTC. It is translated as CASSSTWARVYEQYF.

Ten or more counts support this clonotype. This sequence joins TRBV20-1 and TRBJ2-1; the match to TRBD2 covers 11 bases. The CDR3 length is 15 residues. The junction had 3 bases not matched to a gene; V was cut back by 3 bases and J by 2 bases. Germline V gene lookup returns CDR1 DFQATT and CDR2 SNEGSKA (reference sequence). The CDR3 sequence is CSASSGLAAYNEQFF. The CDR3 DNA reads TGCAGTGCTAGCTCGGGACTAGCGGCCTACAATGAGCAGTTCTTC.

This clonotype was observed many times. The chain uses TRBV12-3 or TRBV12-4 and TRBJ1-6; D remains ambiguous. CDR3 length: 13 amino acids. Trimming left V 5 bases short and J 13 bases short, with 15 bases between. This CDR3 reads CASSPRGRMPLHF. As DNA, the CDR3 is TGTGCCAGCAGTCCAAGAGGGAGGATGCCCCTCCACTTT.

This clonotype was picked up a small number of times. V usage is TRBV2 and J usage is TRBJ2-2; 8 nucleotides agree with TRBD1. V lost 6 bases and J lost 6; bases outside the gene matches: 6. CDR1 SNHLY and CDR2 FYNNEI come from the germline V gene. This CDR3 has 14 residues. As DNA, the CDR3 is TGTGCCAGCAGGGGCCGACAGGGGTCCGGGGAGCTGTTTTTT. Its protein is CASRGRQGSGELFF. The entire variable domain, with the rest obtained from reference TRBV2 and TRBJ2-2, is as follows: EPEVTQTPSHQVTQMGQEVILRCVPISNHLYFYWYRQILGQKVEFLVSFYNNEISEKSEIFDDQFSVERPDGSNFTLKIRSTKLEDSAMYFCASRGRQGSGELFFGEGSRLTVL.

Only a few counts were recorded for this clonotype. The V gene is TRBV20-1, the J gene TRBJ1-1; D uncertain. Germline loops: CDR1 DFQATT, CDR2 SNEGSKA (reference sequence). The V and J ends lost 0 bases and 11 bases respectively, with 13 bases between them. This CDR3 comprises 12 residues. The chain's CDR3 is CSARDVNPGAFF. The CDR3, as DNA: TGCAGTGCTAGAGATGTGAACCCTGGGGCTTTCTTT.

This clonotype was observed many times. This sequence joins TRBV2 and TRBJ2-3; D unresolved. Germline V lookup: CDR1 SNHLY, CDR2 FYNNEI. The V gene lost 6 bases and the J gene lost 1 base, with 5 bases spanning the gap. The CDR3 has 12 amino acids. Here the CDR3 reads CASRDRTDTQYF. The CDR3 coding sequence is TGTGCCAGCAGGGATCGCACAGATACGCAGTATTTT. The whole variable domain, remainder taken from reference TRBV2 and TRBJ2-3, is EPEVTQTPSHQVTQMGQEVILRCVPISNHLYFYWYRQILGQKVEFLVSFYNNEISEKSEIFDDQFSVERPDGSNFTLKIRSTKLEDSAMYFCASRDRTDTQYFGPGTRLTVL.

This clonotype was seen more than once but under ten times. The rearrangement links TRBV10-1 to TRBJ2-1; D not resolved. V was clipped by 2 bases and J by 11 bases, with 13 bases between them. The germline V gene encodes CDR1 WNHNN and CDR2 SYGVQD (reference sequence). CDR3 length: 13 residues. This chain's CDR3 is CASSETQLSQQFF. CDR3 sequence (DNA): TGCGCCAGCAGTGAGACCCAGCTGAGTCAGCAGTTCTTC.

This clonotype was counted ten times or more. The chain recombines TRBV7-2 with TRBJ1-1; the D gene is possibly TRBD1 (5 bases). V shed 3 bases and J shed 4 bases, with 12 bases lying between them. There are 14 residues in the CDR3. Germline V gives CDR1 SGHTA, CDR2 FQGNSA. The CDR3 sequence is CASSFSPGRTEAFF. The DNA for the CDR3 is TGTGCCAGCAGCTTTAGTCCAGGGCGCACTGAAGCTTTCTTT.

This clonotype was recorded many times. CDR3 protein: CASSYSGIGGYTF. DNA of the CDR3: TGTGCCAGCAGTTACTCGGGAATTGGTGGCTACACCTTC. The J gene is TRBJ1-2, the V gene TRBV6-8, with D uncertain. Trimming took off 0 bases at V and 7 bases at J, with 9 bases between the two ends. This CDR3 has 13 amino acids. Germline loops: CDR1 MNHGY, CDR2 SAAAGT.

This clonotype was observed at least ten times. The chain couples TRBV6-1 to TRBJ2-7; TRBD1 matches at 7 bases. The length of the CDR3 is 17 residues. Unmatched junction bases numbered 14, after V lost 6 bases and J lost 0 bases. Germline CDR1 MNHNS, CDR2 SASEGT. This chain's CDR3 is CASRLNTGTVSSYEQYF. For the CDR3, the DNA is TGTGCCAGCAGGTTAAACACCGGGACAGTTAGCTCCTACGAGCAGTACTTC.

This clonotype was recorded many times. V usage is TRBV5-1 and J usage is TRBJ2-2, with 9 bases identical to TRBD1. J gave up 3 bases and V 0 bases, and 3 bases lay outside the gene matches. The CDR3 has 16 amino acids. CDR1 is SGHRS, CDR2 YFSETQ, per germline. The CDR3 bases are TGCGCCAGCAGCTTGGTATGGACAGGGGACACCGGGGAGCTGTTTTTT. Protein: CASSLVWTGDTGELFF.

In its sample, this clonotype was seen a few times. The rearrangement links TRBV7-9 to TRBJ1-6; D not certain. CDR1 is SEHNR, CDR2 FQNEAQ, per germline (reference sequence). The CDR3 spans 16 residues. The V end was cut by 5 bases, the J end by 0 bases, with 11 bases between. CDR3 residues: CASSDTLSSYNSPLHF. In nucleotides, the CDR3 is TGTGCCAGCAGCGATACCCTCAGCTCCTATAATTCACCCCTCCACTTT.